This T cell receptor (beta chain) was sequenced for a study of Graves' ophthalmopathy and Graves' hyperthyroidism. This CDR3 contains 13 residues. Trimming pared 3 bases from V and 1 base from J, leaving 9 bases between. Germline V lookup: CDR1 DFQATT, CDR2 SNEGSKA (reference sequence). Details on this clonotype: Lacking the conserved final phenylalanine or tryptophan, this CDR3 likely reflects a read error.

Amplification targeted the TCR beta CDR3 regions, with RNA transcripts as the source material. HTBI primers were employed in first-round RT-PCR, then a second-round multiplex PCR followed. TCRdb reprocessed the multiplex PCR reads via MiXCR and lists one record per CDR3 protein. The sample contains 400,000 to 500,000 distinct CDR3 sequences, 20% to 25% of which appear only once. This sequence joins TRBV20-1 and TRBJ1-1, with D unclear. Sequencing was done on a sample of peripheral blood. The TCR sequence derives from a woman between 18 and 30 years old with stable Graves' hyperthyroidism. This CDR3 reads CSASRRKNTEAFL. The CDR3 coding sequence is TGCAGTGCTAGCAGGCGAAAGAACACTGAAGCTTTCCTT.